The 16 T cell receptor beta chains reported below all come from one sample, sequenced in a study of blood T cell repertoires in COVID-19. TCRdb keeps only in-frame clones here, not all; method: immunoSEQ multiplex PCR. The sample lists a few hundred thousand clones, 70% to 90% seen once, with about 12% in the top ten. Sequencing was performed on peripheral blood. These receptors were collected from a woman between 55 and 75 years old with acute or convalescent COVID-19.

The CDR3 bases are TGTGCCAGCAGCAGGGGACAGGGCACCAATGAAAAACTGTTTTTT. Translated: CASSRGQGTNEKLFF. The genes are TRBV7-9 and TRBJ1-4, with 9 nucleotides matching TRBD1. Germline lookup yields CDR1 SEHNR and CDR2 FQNEAQ (reference sequence). The V gene end was trimmed by 5 bases and the J gene end by 5 bases; junction bases not matched to a gene: 6. This CDR3 has 15 amino acids. Together with reference TRBV7-9 and TRBJ1-4, the CDR3 gives the full variable domain: DTGVSQNPRHKITKRGQNVTFRCDPISEHNRLYWYRQTLGQGPEFLTYFQNEAQLEKSRLLSDRFSAERPKGSFSTLEIQRTEQGDSAMYLCASSRGQGTNEKLFFGSGTQLSVL.

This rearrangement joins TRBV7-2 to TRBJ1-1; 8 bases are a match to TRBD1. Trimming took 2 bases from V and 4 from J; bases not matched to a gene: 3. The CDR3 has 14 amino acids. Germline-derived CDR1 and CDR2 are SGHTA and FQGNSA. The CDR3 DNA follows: TGTGCCAGCAGCTTACAGGGGGCGCGCACTGAAGCTTTCTTT. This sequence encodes CASSLQGARTEAFF.

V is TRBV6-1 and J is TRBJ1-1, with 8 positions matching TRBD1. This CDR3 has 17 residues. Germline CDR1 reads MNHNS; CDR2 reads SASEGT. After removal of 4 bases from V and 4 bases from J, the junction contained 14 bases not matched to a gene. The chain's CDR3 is CASSVLGRGHESTEAFF. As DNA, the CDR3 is TGTGCCAGCAGTGTACTCGGCAGGGGGCACGAGAGCACTGAAGCTTTCTTT.

In DNA, the CDR3 is TGTGCCAGCAGCCAAGATGGGCTGAGAGGGCTTAGCAATCAGCCCCAGCATTTT. It encodes CASSQDGLRGLSNQPQHF. This sequence joins TRBV4-2 and TRBJ1-5, with D unresolved. V lost 0 bases and J 0 bases, leaving 15 bases between the germline ends. The CDR3 is 18 amino acids. Germline V gene lookup returns CDR1 LGHNA and CDR2 YNFKEQ.

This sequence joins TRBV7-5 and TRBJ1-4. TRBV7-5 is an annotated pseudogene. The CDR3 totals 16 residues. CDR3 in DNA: TGTGTCAGAAGCCACGAAAATAGAGCAACTAATGAAAAACTGTTTTTT. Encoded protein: CVRSHENRATNEKLFF.

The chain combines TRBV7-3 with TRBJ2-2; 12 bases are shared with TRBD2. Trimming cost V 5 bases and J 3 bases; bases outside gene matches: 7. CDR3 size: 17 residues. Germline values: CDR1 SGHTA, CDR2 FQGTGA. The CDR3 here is CASSLQTSGRYTGELFF. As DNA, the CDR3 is TGTGCCAGCAGCCTACAGACTAGCGGGAGATACACCGGGGAGCTGTTTTTT.

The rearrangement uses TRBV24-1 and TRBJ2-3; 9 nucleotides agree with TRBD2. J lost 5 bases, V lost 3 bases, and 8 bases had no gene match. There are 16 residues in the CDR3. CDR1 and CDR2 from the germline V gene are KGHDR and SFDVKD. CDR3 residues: CATSDPSGNGVDTQYF. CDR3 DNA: TGTGCCACCAGTGATCCTAGCGGGAATGGGGTAGATACGCAGTATTTT.

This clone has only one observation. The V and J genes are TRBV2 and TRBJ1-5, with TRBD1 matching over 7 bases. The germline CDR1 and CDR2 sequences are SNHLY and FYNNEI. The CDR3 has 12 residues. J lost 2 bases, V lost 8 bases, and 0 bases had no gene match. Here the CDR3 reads CASDRGNQPQHF. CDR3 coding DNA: TGTGCCAGCGACAGGGGCAATCAGCCCCAGCATTTT.

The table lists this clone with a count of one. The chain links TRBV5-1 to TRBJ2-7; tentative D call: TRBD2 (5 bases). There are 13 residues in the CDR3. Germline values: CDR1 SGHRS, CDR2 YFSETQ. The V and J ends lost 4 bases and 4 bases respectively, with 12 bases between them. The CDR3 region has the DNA TGCGCCAGCAGCCAGGAGGAGCTATACGAGCAGTACTTC. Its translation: CASSQEELYEQYF.

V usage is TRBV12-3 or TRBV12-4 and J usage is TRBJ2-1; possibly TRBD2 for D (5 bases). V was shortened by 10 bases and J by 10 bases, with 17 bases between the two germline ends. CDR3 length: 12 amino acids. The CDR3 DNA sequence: TGTGCCACCTCCCATGAGAGGGTGGAGCAGTTCTTC. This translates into CATSHERVEQFF.

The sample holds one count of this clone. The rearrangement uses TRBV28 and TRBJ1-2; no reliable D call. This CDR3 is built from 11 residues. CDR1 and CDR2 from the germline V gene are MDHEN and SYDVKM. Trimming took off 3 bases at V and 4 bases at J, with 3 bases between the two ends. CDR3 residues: CASSFRYGYTF. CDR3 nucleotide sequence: TGTGCCAGCAGTTTCCGCTATGGCTACACCTTC.

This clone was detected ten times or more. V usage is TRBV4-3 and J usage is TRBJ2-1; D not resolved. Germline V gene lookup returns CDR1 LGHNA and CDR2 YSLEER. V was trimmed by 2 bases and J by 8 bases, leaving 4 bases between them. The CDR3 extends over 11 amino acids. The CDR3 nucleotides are TGCGCCAGCAGCCAACTCGATGAGCAGTTCTTC. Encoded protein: CASSQLDEQFF.

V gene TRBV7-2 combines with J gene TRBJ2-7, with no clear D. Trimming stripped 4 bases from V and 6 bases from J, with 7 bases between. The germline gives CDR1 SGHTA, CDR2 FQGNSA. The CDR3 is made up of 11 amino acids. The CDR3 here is CASSYGVEQYF. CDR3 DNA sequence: TGTGCCAGCAGCTACGGAGTCGAGCAGTACTTC.

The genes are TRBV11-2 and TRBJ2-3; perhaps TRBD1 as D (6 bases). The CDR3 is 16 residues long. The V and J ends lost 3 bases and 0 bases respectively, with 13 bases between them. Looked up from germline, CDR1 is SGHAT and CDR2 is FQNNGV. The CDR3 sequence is CASSFGRGHSTDTQYF. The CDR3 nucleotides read TGTGCCAGCAGCTTCGGTCGGGGACATAGCACAGATACGCAGTATTTT. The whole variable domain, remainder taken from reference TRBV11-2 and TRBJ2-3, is EAGVAQSPRYKIIEKRQSVAFWCNPISGHATLYWYQQILGQGPKLLIQFQNNGVVDDSQLPKDRFSAERLKGVDSTLKIQPAKLEDSAVYLCASSFGRGHSTDTQYFGPGTRLTVL.

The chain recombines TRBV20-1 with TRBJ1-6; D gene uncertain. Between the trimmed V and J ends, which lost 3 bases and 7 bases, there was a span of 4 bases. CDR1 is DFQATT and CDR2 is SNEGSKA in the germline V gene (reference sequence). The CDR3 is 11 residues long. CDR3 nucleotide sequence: TGCAGTGCTAGCCAAAATTCACCCCTCCACTTT. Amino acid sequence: CSASQNSPLHF.

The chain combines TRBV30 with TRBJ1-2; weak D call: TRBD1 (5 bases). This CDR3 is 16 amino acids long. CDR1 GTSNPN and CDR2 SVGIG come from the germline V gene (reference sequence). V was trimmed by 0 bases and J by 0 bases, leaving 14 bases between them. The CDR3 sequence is CAWSVQLRTPNYGYTF. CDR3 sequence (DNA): TGTGCCTGGAGTGTACAACTTCGGACACCTAACTATGGCTACACCTTC.